The 31 T cell receptor beta chains in this list originate from one sample, sequenced in a study of long-term antiretroviral therapy in people with HIV. The authors ran the immunoSEQ assay, v3.0, at survey level. The protocol was immunoSEQ multiplex PCR, while the TCRdb copy is restricted to in-frame clones and leaves out a portion. The table has some 24,000 clones, over 65% seen once. The specimen was unsorted PBMCs, collected 4.4 years after starting antiretroviral therapy. These receptors all stem from a man aged 25-45 years with HIV.

The rearrangement uses TRBV10-3 and TRBJ2-5; D perhaps matches TRBD2 (6 bases). The CDR3 covers 17 residues. Germline CDR1 is ENHRY and CDR2 is SYGVKD. The V gene lost 3 bases and the J gene lost 5 bases, with 22 bases spanning the gap. CDR3 loop: CAISEGFGRSGEETQYF. In DNA, the CDR3 is TGTGCCATCAGTGAAGGTTTTGGCAGGTCGGGGGAGGAGACCCAGTACTTC.

This clone was detected only a few times. V and J are TRBV6-5 and TRBJ2-7; 8 nucleotides line up with TRBD2. The ends lost 3 bases at V and 3 bases at J; junction bases unmatched: 7. The germline V gene encodes CDR1 MNHEY and CDR2 SVGAGI. CDR3 size: 15 residues. CDR3: CASSYWASGHYEQYF. CDR3 sequence (DNA): TGTGCCAGCAGTTATTGGGCTAGCGGGCACTACGAGCAGTACTTC.

The V and J genes are TRBV7-9 and TRBJ2-7; D uncertain. Germline V CDR1 and CDR2: SEHNR, FQNEAQ (reference sequence). The CDR3 loop spans 13 amino acids. V was cut by 0 bases and J by 1 base, with 4 bases left in between. The CDR3: CASSLAGSYEQYF. DNA for the CDR3: TGTGCCAGCAGCTTAGCCGGGTCCTACGAGCAGTACTTC.

J is TRBJ2-7 and V is TRBV4-3, with 12 bases aligning to TRBD2. Germline-derived CDR1 and CDR2 are LGHNA and YSLEER. Losses at the gene ends were 0 bases for V and 4 bases for J; bases not matched to a gene: 1. The CDR3 is made up of 15 amino acids. CDR3 loop: CASSQDLAGGYEQYF. The CDR3 nucleotides read TGCGCCAGCAGCCAAGATCTAGCGGGAGGGTACGAGCAGTACTTC.

The J gene is TRBJ2-2, the V gene TRBV9; tentative D call: TRBD2 (5 bases). Germline-derived CDR1 and CDR2 are SGDLS and YYNGEE. V was pared by 6 bases and J by 5 bases, with 11 bases between. The CDR3 sequence is 13 residues long. In nucleotides, the CDR3 is TGTGCCAGCACCGAGGAGGAAACCGGGGAGCTGTTTTTT. It is translated as CASTEEETGELFF.

The chain links TRBV9 to TRBJ1-2, with D perhaps matching TRBD1 (5 bases). The CDR3 covers 12 residues. Trimming took off 4 bases at V and 4 bases at J, with 8 bases between the two ends. Germline CDR1 and CDR2: SGDLS and YYNGEE. The CDR3 DNA sequence: TGTGCCAGCAGCCCCGGGGGCTATGGCTACACCTTC. It specifies CASSPGGYGYTF.

This clone was recorded once. The V gene is TRBV5-1, the J gene TRBJ1-4; 11 bases fit TRBD1. V was clipped by 1 base and J by 6 bases; unmatched bases: 8. The CDR3 is 17 residues long. Germline CDR1 reads SGHRS; CDR2 reads YFSETQ. Written as DNA, the CDR3 is TGCGCCAGCAGCTTGAGGGGACAGGGGGTTTTTCATGAAAAACTGTTTTTT. The encoded protein is CASSLRGQGVFHEKLFF. Full variable domain (remainder filled in from reference TRBV5-1 and TRBJ1-4): KAGVTQTPRYLIKTRGQQVTLSCSPISGHRSVSWYQQTPGQGLQFLFEYFSETQRNKGNFPGRFSGRQFSNSRSEMNVSTLELGDSALYLCASSLRGQGVFHEKLFFGSGTQLSVL.

The V and J genes are TRBV29-1 and TRBJ1-2, with unresolved D. The CDR3 runs 10 residues. The germline V gene has CDR1 SQVTM and CDR2 ANQGSEA. Trimming took 2 bases from V and 4 from J, leaving 2 bases between them. The CDR3 sequence: CSVESYGYTF. The CDR3 nucleotides read TGCAGCGTTGAAAGCTATGGCTACACCTTC.

This chain connects TRBV9 to TRBJ1-4; 7 bases are a match to TRBD1. This CDR3 comprises 15 residues. With V trimmed by 5 bases and J by 3 bases, 7 bases remained unmatched. The V gene's germline CDR1 is SGDLS and CDR2 YYNGEE. CDR3 loop: CASSPGGSPNEKLFF. CDR3 sequence (DNA): TGTGCCAGCAGTCCAGGGGGTTCCCCTAATGAAAAACTGTTTTTT.

V usage is TRBV9 and J usage is TRBJ2-5; 7 bases are shared with TRBD2. The J segment lost 5 bases and the V segment lost 3 bases, leaving 1 base of the junction unmatched. The CDR3 length is 12 residues. Looked up from germline, CDR1 is SGDLS and CDR2 is YYNGEE. CDR3 region: CASSAGRETQYF. The CDR3 DNA is TGTGCCAGCAGCGCCGGGAGGGAGACCCAGTACTTC.

V gene TRBV7-7 combines with J gene TRBJ2-1, with 9 positions matching TRBD1. Germline CDR1 reads SSHAT; CDR2 reads FNYEAQ (reference sequence). V lost 5 bases and J lost 8; bases outside the gene matches: 7. The CDR3 is 14 amino acids. CDR3 loop: CASSDRTGEHEQFF. In nucleotides, the CDR3 is TGTGCCAGCAGCGATAGGACAGGGGAACATGAGCAGTTCTTC.

The V call is TRBV28, the J call TRBJ2-1, with D perhaps TRBD1 or TRBD2 (7 bases each). The CDR3 extends over 15 amino acids. Germline CDR1 reads MDHEN; CDR2 reads SYDVKM. V lost 7 bases, J lost 4 bases, and 17 bases lay in between. The CDR3 protein is CASTQGGSRYNEQFF. The CDR3 nucleotides read TGTGCCAGCACCCAGGGGGGGAGTAGGTACAATGAGCAGTTCTTC.

The V call is TRBV7-2, the J call TRBJ2-4, with 7 bases fitting TRBD2. Germline assignment: CDR1 SGHTA and CDR2 FQGNSA. The CDR3 contains 19 residues. J gave up 6 bases and V 1 base, and 18 bases lay outside the gene matches. CDR3 bases: TGTGCCAGCAGCTTAGAATATCGGGGCGCGCGGGGGACCTCAAACATTCAGTACTTC. This sequence encodes CASSLEYRGARGTSNIQYF.

The sample holds one count of this clone. The CDR3 loop is CASSEGAERTEAFF. As DNA, the CDR3 is TGTGCCAGCAGTGAAGGGGCAGAAAGGACTGAAGCTTTCTTT. The chain uses TRBV6-1 and TRBJ1-1; D remains ambiguous. Per germline, CDR1 MNHNS and CDR2 SASEGT. V was cut by 1 base and J by 5 bases, with 11 bases left in between. The CDR3 has 14 amino acids.

This chain joins TRBV27 and TRBJ2-3, with TRBD1 matching over 10 bases. The CDR3 runs 16 residues. Looked up from germline, CDR1 is MNHEY and CDR2 is SMNVEV (reference sequence). The J segment lost 2 bases and the V segment lost 4 bases, leaving 6 bases of the junction unmatched. In nucleotides, the CDR3 is TGTGCCAGCAGTTCGGGGGACAGGGGTCTCACAGATACGCAGTATTTT. Residues: CASSSGDRGLTDTQYF.

The genes are TRBV6-6 and TRBJ1-1; D is unresolved. The CDR3 extends over 15 amino acids. The germline V and J ends were trimmed by 7 bases and 4 bases, with 19 bases remaining between them. Germline V CDR1 and CDR2: MNHNY, SVGAGI (reference sequence). The CDR3 region has the DNA TGTGCCAGCATCAACTGGCCGGGGTCAGGCACTGAAGCTTTCTTT. Translation: CASINWPGSGTEAFF.

The rearrangement joins TRBV6-6 to TRBJ2-7; 9 bases are a match to TRBD2. Trimming removed 4 bases from V and 3 bases from J; junction bases left unmatched: 4. The V gene's germline CDR1 is MNHNY and CDR2 SVGAGI (reference sequence). This CDR3 is 14 amino acids long. For the CDR3, the DNA is TGTGCCAGCAGTTGGGCTAGCGGGAACTACGAGCAGTACTTC. Its protein is CASSWASGNYEQYF.

V is TRBV2 and J is TRBJ2-6; TRBD1 is a possible D gene (5 bases). CDR3 length: 18 residues. V lost 2 bases and J 3 bases, leaving 17 bases between the germline ends. The germline CDR1 and CDR2 sequences are SNHLY and FYNNEI. The CDR3 region is CASSEYFRVGDGANVLTF. CDR3 bases: TGTGCCAGCAGTGAATATTTCAGGGTAGGGGATGGGGCCAACGTCCTGACTTTC. Full variable domain (missing parts from reference TRBV2 and TRBJ2-6): EPEVTQTPSHQVTQMGQEVILRCVPISNHLYFYWYRQILGQKVEFLVSFYNNEISEKSEIFDDQFSVERPDGSNFTLKIRSTKLEDSAMYFCASSEYFRVGDGANVLTFGAGSRLTVL.

As regards this clone: Other DNA sequences in this sample translate to the same CDR3. J is TRBJ1-1 and V is TRBV6-5; tentatively, D is TRBD1 (5 bases). This CDR3 spans 14 amino acids. The germline gives CDR1 MNHEY, CDR2 SVGAGI. Trimming pared 6 bases from V and 2 bases from J, leaving 13 bases between. DNA for the CDR3: TGTGCCAGCAGCTACGGGGGACTAAACACTGAAGCTTTCTTT. It specifies CASSYGGLNTEAFF.

This chain joins TRBV2 and TRBJ2-7; D possibly corresponds to TRBD2 (6 bases). Per the germline V gene, CDR1 is SNHLY and CDR2 is FYNNEI. V lost 1 base and J 6 bases, leaving 10 bases between the germline ends. The CDR3 runs 13 residues. In DNA form, the CDR3 reads TGTGCCAGCAGTGAAGTAAGACTAGTCGAGCAGTACTTC. Translating it yields CASSEVRLVEQYF.

This chain links TRBV10-3 with TRBJ1-4; D is undetermined. The V and J ends lost 0 bases and 0 bases respectively, with 8 bases between them. Germline CDR1 and CDR2: ENHRY and SYGVKD. The CDR3 extends over 16 amino acids. The CDR3 reads CAISESEVSTNEKLFF. The CDR3, as DNA: TGTGCCATCAGTGAGTCGGAGGTGTCAACTAATGAAAAACTGTTTTTT.

The V call is TRBV5-1, the J call TRBJ1-1; tentatively, D is TRBD1 (5 bases). CDR1 is SGHRS and CDR2 is YFSETQ in the germline V gene. The CDR3 has 15 amino acids. V lost 3 bases, J lost 4 bases, and 16 bases lay in between. CDR3 loop: CASSWDGGGGTEAFF. The DNA of the CDR3 is TGCGCCAGCAGCTGGGACGGGGGAGGCGGCACTGAAGCTTTCTTT. The full variable domain, completed using reference TRBV5-1 and TRBJ1-1, is KAGVTQTPRYLIKTRGQQVTLSCSPISGHRSVSWYQQTPGQGLQFLFEYFSETQRNKGNFPGRFSGRQFSNSRSEMNVSTLELGDSALYLCASSWDGGGGTEAFFGQGTRLTVV.

This chain uses TRBV5-1 with TRBJ1-1, with D possibly being TRBD1 (5 bases). Germline CDR1 and CDR2: SGHRS and YFSETQ. Trimming removed 5 bases at V and 1 base at J, with 12 bases between. The CDR3 consists of 14 residues. Here the CDR3 DNA reads TGCGCCAGCAGTTCAGCGGACACGAACACTGAAGCTTTCTTT. Its protein is CASSSADTNTEAFF. Complete variable domain (other parts from reference TRBV5-1 and TRBJ1-1): KAGVTQTPRYLIKTRGQQVTLSCSPISGHRSVSWYQQTPGQGLQFLFEYFSETQRNKGNFPGRFSGRQFSNSRSEMNVSTLELGDSALYLCASSSADTNTEAFFGQGTRLTVV.

V is TRBV4-1 and J is TRBJ1-1; a weak D match, TRBD1 (5 bases). The length of the CDR3 is 14 residues. In germline, CDR1 is MGHRA, CDR2 YSYEKL. V lost 2 bases and J 6 bases, leaving 13 bases between the germline ends. CDR3 nucleotides: TGCGCCAGCAGCCAACCGGGGACGGGGGCTGAAGCTTTCTTT. This sequence encodes CASSQPGTGAEAFF.

V is TRBV5-1 and J is TRBJ1-1, with D perhaps matching TRBD1 (5 bases). Trimming removed 3 bases from V and 1 base from J, with 10 bases in between. The CDR3 sequence is 14 residues long. The germline gives CDR1 SGHRS, CDR2 YFSETQ. DNA for the CDR3: TGCGCCAGCAGCTGGGCGGGGGGGAACACTGAAGCTTTCTTT. Amino acid sequence: CASSWAGGNTEAFF.

The chain joins TRBV7-8 to TRBJ1-2, with 9 bases fitting TRBD1. From germline, CDR1 is SGHVS and CDR2 FQNEAQ. With V trimmed by 5 bases and J by 4 bases, 8 bases remained unmatched. The CDR3 consists of 15 residues. CDR3 region: CASSPRTGAVYGYTF. The CDR3 DNA sequence: TGTGCCAGCAGCCCGAGGACAGGGGCGGTCTATGGCTACACCTTC.

The rearrangement links TRBV5-5 to TRBJ1-1; D unclear. CDR3 length: 18 amino acids. Germline V gene sequence: CDR1 SGHKS, CDR2 YYEKEE (reference sequence). Trimming took off 3 bases at V and 0 bases at J, with 21 bases between the two ends. The CDR3 sequence: CASSSILGRPGMNTEAFF. The CDR3 DNA sequence: TGTGCCAGCAGCTCGATACTAGGGCGCCCGGGGATGAACACTGAAGCTTTCTTT.

The chain carries TRBV4-1 and TRBJ2-1, with D unclear. The CDR3 spans 17 residues. V dropped 5 bases and J dropped 2 bases, with 19 bases sitting between them. Germline V gene sequence: CDR1 MGHRA, CDR2 YSYEKL. The CDR3 DNA sequence: TGCGCCAGCAGCTTGGCGGCCCCGAGGAGCGCCTACAATGAGCAGTTCTTC. This translates into CASSLAAPRSAYNEQFF.

The chain links TRBV7-9 to TRBJ1-1; no reliable D call. The germline CDR1 and CDR2 sequences are SEHNR and FQNEAQ (reference sequence). This CDR3 spans 12 amino acids. V dropped 8 bases and J dropped 0 bases, with 7 bases sitting between them. CDR3 protein: CASRVVNTEAFF. CDR3 bases: TGTGCCAGCCGGGTGGTGAACACTGAAGCTTTCTTT.

The CDR3 loop reads CASSFRPQETQYF. In DNA form, the CDR3 reads TGTGCCAGCAGCTTCCGACCTCAAGAGACCCAGTACTTC. V and J are TRBV7-6 and TRBJ2-5; D remains ambiguous. CDR3 length: 13 residues. Germline loops: CDR1 SGHVS, CDR2 FNYEAQ. The ends were cut back, 3 bases at V and 2 bases at J, with 7 bases in the middle.

This rearrangement joins TRBV29-1 to TRBJ1-2; 8 bases match TRBD1. CDR3 length equals 15 residues. Germline values: CDR1 SQVTM, CDR2 ANQGSEA. Trimming took 5 bases from V and 3 from J; bases not matched to a gene: 11. Here the CDR3 reads CSVTFGQGEHYGYTF. The CDR3 bases are TGCAGCGTTACCTTTGGACAGGGCGAGCACTATGGCTACACCTTC.